The 9 T cell receptor delta chains listed next were all sequenced from one sample in a study of gamma-delta T cells after stem cell transplantation. TCRdb re-identified clones in the RT-PCR reads via CATT. The sample has under 2,000 delta-chain clones, under 20% seen once. Material: gamma-delta T cells. The receptors were gathered from a human donor. It is not recorded whose cells these are; they may come from a transplant donor.

Concerning this clone itself: TCRdb shows a much larger clone's protein in place of this DNA's translation, and the two differ at residue 4, likely through a read error; the protein shown is translated from the DNA. The CDR3 DNA reads TGTGCCTGTGCCCCCCTGTACACCGATAAACTCATCTTT. This translates into CACAPLYTDKLIF. The chain uses TRDV2 and TRDJ1; D uncertain. The V end lost 5 bases, the J end lost 0 bases, and 9 bases lay between the germline ends. Germline CDR1 is GEAIGNYY and CDR2 is EKD. This CDR3 contains 13 residues.

In the case of this clone: With a much larger clone just one base away, this may be a read error. Different DNA sequences within this sample yield the same CDR3. The chain is built from TRDV2 and TRDJ3, with TRDD3 matching over 13 bases. CDR3 length: 24 residues. Germline lookup yields CDR1 GEAIGNYY and CDR2 EKD. The CDR3 DNA reads TGTGCCTGTGACACCGCCTTCAGAACTGGGGGATACGAGAGAAGCTCCTGGGACACCCGCCAGATGTTTTTC. This sequence encodes CACDTAFRTGGYERSSWDTRQMFF.

This clone was observed a handful of times. The chain uses TRDV2 and TRDJ1, with 11 bases aligning to TRDD3. V trimming: 0 bases; J trimming: 2 bases; junction bases outside the gene matches: 4. Germline CDR1 and CDR2: GEAIGNYY and EKD. CDR3 length: 16 residues. DNA of the CDR3: TGTGCCTGTGACACCGTGGGGGATACGCAGACCGATAAACTCATCTTT. The encoded protein is CACDTVGDTQTDKLIF.

Concerning this clone itself: Since a far larger clone is one base different, this is likely a read error. The chain is built from TRDV2 and TRDJ1; 11 bases line up with TRDD3. The CDR3 runs to 24 residues. CDR1 is GEAIGNYY, CDR2 EKD, per germline. The CDR3 loop reads CACDTLGGGGYADSRLVQTDKLIF. The CDR3, as DNA: TGTGCCTGCGACACACTAGGGGGTGGGGGATACGCCGATTCACGGTTAGTACAGACCGATAAACTCATCTTT.

Comments on this clone: This probably arose from a read error, given a far larger clone one base away. The V call is TRDV2, the J call TRDJ3; 10 nucleotides agree with TRDD3. Germline-derived CDR1 and CDR2 are GEAIGNYY and EKD. The V segment lost 1 base and the J segment 4 bases; nucleotides outside the gene matches: 15. CDR3 size: 21 residues. CDR3 in DNA: TGTGCCTGTGACACAATCGGTAACTGGGGGATGAATGAATGGGACACCCGACAGATGTTTTTC. This translates into CACDTIGNWGMNEWDTRQMFF.

This clone is categorized as medium-sized (0.01 to 0.1%). Other DNA variants within this sample encode the same CDR3. This chain links TRDV2 with TRDJ3, with 13 bases that match TRDD3. The CDR3 spans 25 residues. The trim removed 4 bases at V and 0 bases at J, leaving 23 bases unmatched. In germline, CDR1 is GEAIGNYY, CDR2 EKD. The CDR3 loop is CACDSPERTGGYGELGSWDTRQMFF. The CDR3 coding sequence is TGTGCCTGTGATTCTCCCGAACGTACTGGGGGATACGGAGAGTTGGGCTCCTGGGACACCCGACAGATGTTTTTC.

A few counts support this clone. The protein given by TCRdb reflects a much larger clone and differs at residue 14 from this DNA's translation, likely from a read error; the protein shown is the DNA's translation. V is TRDV2 and J is TRDJ1; 10 bases map to TRDD3. Germline trimming cut 0 bases from V and 3 bases from J; bases unmatched to any gene: 15. This CDR3 region has 19 residues. CDR1 and CDR2 (germline): GEAIGNYY, EKD. The CDR3 here is CACDTVGSEGDTRADKLIF. The DNA of the CDR3 is TGTGCCTGTGACACCGTGGGTTCCGAGGGGGATACGAGAGCCGATAAACTCATCTTT.

This clone is judged medium-sized (0.01 to 0.1%). V gene TRDV1 combines with J gene TRDJ1; TRDD3 aligns across 10 bases. Germline V gene lookup returns CDR1 TSWWSYY and CDR2 QGS. Losses at the gene ends were 1 base for V and 0 bases for J; bases not matched to a gene: 20. The CDR3 consists of 22 residues. The CDR3 spells CALGERFLPQGDTRWYTDKLIF. The CDR3, as DNA: TGTGCTCTTGGGGAACGATTCTTGCCACAGGGGGATACGCGATGGTACACCGATAAACTCATCTTT.

This chain connects TRDV2 to TRDJ1, with 13 bases lining up with TRDD3. Germline V lookup: CDR1 GEAIGNYY, CDR2 EKD. V lost 0 bases, J lost 0 bases, and 9 bases stayed unmatched. The CDR3 has 19 residues. The CDR3, as DNA: TGTGCCTGTGACACCCTACTGGGGGATACGCAGACGAACACCGATAAACTCATCTTT. It is translated as CACDTLLGDTQTNTDKLIF.